Below are 18 T cell receptor beta chains sequenced from a single sample in a study of tumor-infiltrating lymphocytes in primary liver carcinoma. Unsorted whole blood supplied the blood RNA, and germline DNA was isolated too. From around 0.5 ug total RNA, TCR beta cDNA was generated with a primer in the constant region. A slightly modified ARM-PCR protocol with three nested multiplex PCR rounds produced these TCR beta libraries. The first two PCR rounds, roughly 9 cycles each, used TRBV1-TRBV30 forward primers and a C-beta reverse primer. TCRdb called the multiplex PCR reads again in MiXCR, with one record for every CDR3 protein. Here the sample spans around 330,000 distinct CDR3 sequences, about 60% being singletons. Sequenced input: peripheral blood. These receptors were collected from a middle-aged man with primary liver carcinoma and hepatitis B virus infection.

This clonotype appeared a few times. The V and J genes are TRBV5-4 and TRBJ2-1; D might be TRBD2 (5 bases). With 5 bases removed from V and 8 bases from J, the gap between germline ends came to 20 bases. CDR3 size: 15 residues. CDR1 and CDR2 (germline): SGHNT, YYREEE (reference sequence). Here the CDR3 DNA reads TGTGCCAGCAGTCCGCAAAGCGGCAGAGTAGATGAGCAGTTCTTC. As protein: CASSPQSGRVDEQFF.

This clonotype was observed many times. V is TRBV6-2 or TRBV6-3 and J is TRBJ1-1; D unclear. Per the germline V gene, CDR1 is MNHEY and CDR2 is SVGEGT. V was clipped by 0 bases and J by 2 bases, with 4 bases between them. CDR3 length equals 13 residues. CDR3 nucleotide sequence: TGTGCCAGCAGTTACTCGGCTAACACTGAAGCTTTCTTT. Amino acids: CASSYSANTEAFF.

As to this clonotype: The germline gene is not matched at one end of the junction; a read error may be the cause. The chain uses TRBV6-5 and TRBJ2-1; TRBD2 matches at 7 bases. Germline assignment: CDR1 MNHEY and CDR2 SVGAGI. The CDR3 sequence is 14 residues long. CDR3 bases: TGTGCCAGCAGTTCCGTCGGGAGGTACAATGAGCAGTCCTTC. Translating gives CASSSVGRYNEQSF.

Points on this clonotype: Relative to the germline gene, one junction end is altered; a read error may explain this. The rearrangement joins TRBV4-2 to TRBJ2-7; perhaps TRBD2 as D (6 bases). Germline V gene sequence: CDR1 LGHNA, CDR2 YNFKEQ. CDR3 length equals 16 residues. CDR3 nucleotides: TGTGCCAGCAGCCAAGGGAACGGGAGAGTAACCTACGAGCAGTGCTTC. Its translation: CASSQGNGRVTYEQCF.

Turning to this clonotype: An end of the junction does not agree with germline; a read error may underlie this. The chain joins TRBV11-2 to TRBJ2-7; TRBD1 aligns across 10 bases. Germline values: CDR1 SGHAT, CDR2 FQNNGV. This CDR3 is built from 15 residues. The CDR3 protein is CASTTTGGASYKQYF. CDR3 sequence (DNA): TGTGCCAGCACGACGACAGGGGGCGCCTCCTACAAGCAGTACTTC.

A word on this clonotype: Possible read error: a much larger clone is one base away. The chain carries TRBV12-3 or TRBV12-4 and TRBJ2-1, with 7 bases lining up with TRBD2. The CDR3 is 17 residues long. As DNA, the CDR3 is TGTGTCAGCAGTTTGGGGCAGGGAGGGTCTACCTACAATGAGCAGTTCTTC. Its translation: CVSSLGQGGSTYNEQFF.

The table lists this clonotype with many counts. The chain is built from TRBV12-3 or TRBV12-4 and TRBJ2-5; 7 bases line up with TRBD1. This CDR3 is built from 13 residues. Trimming removed 6 bases from V and 5 bases from J; junction bases left unmatched: 6. DNA of the CDR3: TGTGCCAGCAGCGAACAGGGGTCGGAGACCCAGTACTTC. This translates into CASSEQGSETQYF.

This clonotype was recorded only once. One end of the junction does not line up with germline, which may come from a read error. V is TRBV11-1 and J is TRBJ1-6; no definite D call. The CDR3 is made up of 12 amino acids. Germline loops: CDR1 SGHAT, CDR2 FQDESV (reference sequence). This CDR3 reads CTSRIPGSPFHF. CDR3 nucleotide sequence: TGTACCAGCAGGATCCCCGGATCACCCTTCCACTTT.

Details on this clonotype: The junction shows a germline mismatch at one end, possibly a read error. The chain links TRBV11-3 to TRBJ2-1, with D possibly called TRBD1 or TRBD2 (5 bases each). The CDR3 sequence is 14 residues long. CDR1 and CDR2 from the germline V gene are SGHNT and YENEEA. As DNA, the CDR3 is TGTACCAGCAGCGTAAGGGGACGGGACAATGAGCAGTTCTTC. Residues: CTSSVRGRDNEQFF.

The chain is built from TRBV28 and TRBJ2-1; D gene ambiguous. V lost 7 bases and J 6 bases, leaving 22 bases between the germline ends. The CDR3 spans 16 residues. Germline lookup yields CDR1 MDHEN and CDR2 SYDVKM. The DNA of the CDR3 is TGTGCCAGCAAAAACCCGTCTAGTTGGAGTCTCAATGAGCAGTTCTTC. Translated: CASKNPSSWSLNEQFF. Based on the CDR3 plus reference TRBV28 and TRBJ2-1, the full variable domain is DVKVTQSSRYLVKRTGEKVFLECVQDMDHENMFWYRQDPGLGLRLIYFSYDVKMKEKGDIPEGYSVSREKKERFSLILESASTNQTSMYLCASKNPSSWSLNEQFFGPGTRLTVL.

Details on this clonotype: This clone may be a read error of a much larger clone one base away. V gene TRBV5-1 combines with J gene TRBJ2-7; the D is unclear. The length of the CDR3 is 13 residues. V was cut by 4 bases and J by 4 bases, with 12 bases left in between. From germline, CDR1 is SGHRS and CDR2 YFSETQ. The CDR3 reads CASSMAPEYEQYF. CDR3 DNA: TGCGCCAGCAGCATGGCGCCGGAGTACGAGCAGTACTTC.

This clonotype appeared many times. CDR3 in amino acids: CASSYDRGSTEAFF. The CDR3 DNA follows: TGTGCCAGCAGTTACGACAGGGGGAGCACTGAAGCTTTCTTT. This chain uses TRBV6-5 with TRBJ1-1, with 9 positions matching TRBD1. The CDR3 spans 14 residues. Germline loops: CDR1 MNHEY, CDR2 SVGAGI. Trimming removed 2 bases from V and 4 bases from J; junction bases left unmatched: 2.

On this clonotype itself: A read error may be the cause here, since a much bigger clone is one base away. The chain is built from TRBV6-1 and TRBJ1-5, with 7 bases identical to TRBD1. CDR3 length: 16 residues. Losses at the gene ends were 4 bases for V and 4 bases for J; bases not matched to a gene: 10. From germline, CDR1 is MNHNS and CDR2 SASEGT. CDR3 protein: CASSVEIGGFNQPQHF. As DNA, the CDR3 is TGTGCCAGCAGTGTTGAGATAGGGGGCTTTAATCAGCCCCAGCATTTT.

A word on this clonotype: This may come from a read error, since a much larger clone is one base off. The genes are TRBV5-4 and TRBJ1-2; tentative D call: TRBD1 (6 bases). The germline V gene has CDR1 SGHNT and CDR2 YYREEE (reference sequence). The CDR3 runs to 14 residues. The ends were cut back, 4 bases at V and 5 bases at J, with 15 bases in the middle. The CDR3 is CASSIRDNFYGYTF. The DNA for the CDR3 is TGTGCCAGCAGCATCCGGGACAACTTTTATGGCTACACCTTC. Full variable domain (outside the CDR3, taken from reference TRBV5-4 and TRBJ1-2): ETGVTQSPTHLIKTRGQQVTLRCSSQSGHNTVSWYQQALGQGPQFIFQYYREEENGRGNFPPRFSGLQFPNYSSELNVNALELDDSALYLCASSIRDNFYGYTFGSGTRLTVV.

Details on this clonotype: A much larger clone sits a single nucleotide away, making a read error possible. This chain uses TRBV12-3 or TRBV12-4 with TRBJ2-1; D gene unclear. V lost 3 bases and J lost 10, with 7 bases in between. The CDR3 contains 11 residues. In nucleotides, the CDR3 is TGTGCCAGCAGTTTGATATGGGAGCAGTTCTTC. Translated: CASSLIWEQFF.

With regard to this clonotype: This sequence may be a read error, since a much larger clone differs from it by one base. The chain uses TRBV5-4 and TRBJ2-3; tentatively, D is TRBD1 (6 bases). The CDR3 covers 14 residues. The germline V gene encodes CDR1 SGHNT and CDR2 YYREEE (reference sequence). V was pared by 4 bases and J by 1 base, with 10 bases between. In DNA form, the CDR3 reads TGTGCCAGCAGCACAGGACAGCGCACAGATACGCAGTATTTT. Translation: CASSTGQRTDTQYF.

About this clonotype itself: This may arise from a read error, as a much more abundant clone is one base away. The chain has TRBV12-3 or TRBV12-4 and TRBJ2-3; D might be TRBD2 (5 bases). The CDR3 totals 13 residues. Trimming stripped 5 bases from V and 5 bases from J, with 11 bases between. The CDR3 nucleotides read TGTGCCAGCAGTCTAGGGAGAGGAGATACGCAGTATTTT. It is translated as CASSLGRGDTQYF.

In this sample, this clonotype turned up a few times. This may arise from a read error, as a much more abundant clone is one base away. The chain joins TRBV4-3 to TRBJ2-7; D tentatively reads TRBD1 or TRBD2 (6 bases each). The V gene lost 4 bases and the J gene lost 2 bases, with 18 bases spanning the gap. Per germline, CDR1 LGHNA and CDR2 YSLEER. The CDR3 spans 16 residues. CDR3 bases: TGCGCCAGCAGCCCAAAGGCCTTCGGGGGCGCCTACGAGCAGTACTTC. It is translated as CASSPKAFGGAYEQYF.